Given below is one T cell receptor beta chain in context. This sample is part of a study of blood T cell repertoires in COVID-19. The wider study: From T cells, B-cell-depleted T cells, or PBMCs came the material, which was cDNA or gDNA.

V lost 4 bases, J lost 11 bases, and 22 bases stayed unmatched. CDR3 length equals 17 residues. Germline CDR1 is LNHDA and CDR2 is SQIVND (reference sequence). Per the study methods: Cell counts per sample came from amplifying reference gene primers. Some clones are missing from TCRdb's copy, which holds only in-frame ones; the method was immunoSEQ multiplex PCR. Clonal size and the V and J genes are those of that table, whereas D and trimming came from the DNA. The repertoire holds under 300,000 clones, with about 88% as singletons. The origin of this receptor is a woman aged 40-49 years who had recovered from COVID-19. The sequenced sample consisted of peripheral blood. This rearrangement joins TRBV19 to TRBJ1-1; 7 nucleotides line up with TRBD1. DNA for the CDR3: TGTGCCAGTAGTACGCCCCCTCGGACAGGCATCCTACGGTATGCTTTCTTT. This encodes CASSTPPRTGILRYAFF. The full variable domain, rest sourced from reference TRBV19 and TRBJ1-1, is DGGITQSPKYLFRKEGQNVTLSCEQNLNHDAMYWYRQDPGQGLRLIYYSQIVNDFQKGDIAEGYSVSREKKESFPLTVTSAQKNPTAFYLCASSTPPRTGILRYAFFGQGTRLTVV.